The text below deals with one T cell receptor beta chain. These data come from a study of blood T cell repertoires in COVID-19. Only in-frame clones appear in the TCRdb table, and some are missing; sequencing was by immunoSEQ multiplex PCR. The table shows 100,000 to 120,000 clones, with 76% occurring only once. The clonotype originates from a woman of 80 years or more with acute or convalescent COVID-19. The sample taken for sequencing was peripheral blood.

The CDR3 protein is CASSQRNRTGGYLNTGELFF. Here the CDR3 DNA reads TGCGCCAGCAGTCAAAGGAATAGGACAGGGGGCTATCTGAACACCGGGGAGCTGTTTTTT. The chain is built from TRBV23-1 and TRBJ2-2; 11 bases align to TRBD1. TRBV23-1 is reported as an ORF; its role is uncertain. V dropped 2 bases and J dropped 1; count of bases not matched to a gene: 12. The CDR3 contains 20 residues.